The 8 T cell receptor beta chains below come from one sample, sequenced in a study of CD8 T cells in Susac syndrome. Reverse transcription of roughly 0.5 to 1 ug RNA used random hexamers. TCRdb independently ran MiXCR on the immunoSEQ multiplex PCR reads; one entry per CDR3 protein. The sample shows 130,000 or so distinct CDR3 sequences, 75% to 90% of them seen only once. The sequenced material came from CD8+ T cells from PBMCs. These receptor sequences come from a human donor with multiple sclerosis.

The chain has TRBV7-9 and TRBJ2-7, with D maybe TRBD2 (6 bases). The ends were cut back, 4 bases at V and 4 bases at J, with 17 bases in the middle. The germline CDR1 and CDR2 sequences are SEHNR and FQNEAQ (reference sequence). The CDR3 loop spans 15 amino acids. The CDR3 reads CASSSGDLPGYEQYV. The CDR3 coding sequence is TGTGCCAGCAGCTCGGGGGATTTACCGGGGTACGAGCAGTACGTC.

This clonotype was counted only a few times. This rearrangement joins TRBV7-2 to TRBJ2-7; D is undetermined. Germline V CDR1 and CDR2: SGHTA, FQGNSA. The CDR3 is made up of 13 amino acids. V was cut by 2 bases and J by 6 bases, with 11 bases left in between. CDR3 amino acids: CASSLPSTREQYF. In nucleotides, the CDR3 is TGTGCCAGCAGCTTACCTTCCACTCGCGAGCAGTACTTC.

The chain uses TRBV7-9 and TRBJ2-4; D remains unclear. This CDR3 comprises 14 residues. Trimming took 1 base from V and 6 from J, leaving 10 bases between them. Germline V gene data show CDR1 as SEHNR and CDR2 as FQNEAQ (reference sequence). In DNA, the CDR3 is TGTGCCAGCAGCTTAGTCGCTAGAGGAAACATTCAGTACTTC. Translated: CASSLVARGNIQYF.

The rearrangement joins TRBV6-2 or TRBV6-3 to TRBJ2-7; the match to TRBD2 covers 8 bases. Germline CDR1 MNHEY, CDR2 SVGEGT. This CDR3 is 13 amino acids long. With V trimmed by 5 bases and J by 7 bases, 7 bases remained unmatched. The CDR3, as DNA: TGTGCCAGCAGTGTCGGGGGGGGATGGGAGCAGTACGTC. Translating gives CASSVGGGWEQYV.

This chain connects TRBV4-1 to TRBJ1-5; the D gene is possibly TRBD1 (6 bases). Germline V CDR1 and CDR2: MGHRA, YSYEKL. V lost 3 bases to trimming and J lost 6 bases, with 15 bases between them. The CDR3 contains 15 residues. Here the CDR3 DNA reads TGCGCCAGCAGCCAGATTGGACAGCGGGTTCAGCCCCAGCATTTT. Encoded protein: CASSQIGQRVQPQHF.

V is TRBV20-1 and J is TRBJ2-3; TRBD2 aligns across 9 bases. The CDR3 covers 15 residues. Germline V CDR1 and CDR2: DFQATT, SNEGSKA (reference sequence). With V trimmed by 5 bases and J by 3 bases, 9 bases remained unmatched. The DNA for the CDR3 is TGCAGTGCTCAAATTAGCGGGAGACCAACAGATACGCAGTATTTT. Translation gives CSAQISGRPTDTQYF.

The sample holds a few counts of this clonotype. This rearrangement joins TRBV4-1 to TRBJ2-3, with D unresolved. Germline CDR1 and CDR2: MGHRA and YSYEKL. The CDR3 runs 15 residues. V gave up 3 bases and J gave up 6 bases, with 16 bases separating them. CDR3 nucleotide sequence: TGCGCCAGCAGCCACCCACCCCCCTTTTCTGATACGCAGTATTTT. Amino acids: CASSHPPPFSDTQYF.

The V gene is TRBV4-1, the J gene TRBJ1-5, with D maybe TRBD1 (6 bases). The germline CDR1 and CDR2 sequences are MGHRA and YSYEKL. The CDR3 is 17 residues long. Trimming pared 3 bases from V and 4 bases from J, leaving 19 bases between. The CDR3, as DNA: TGCGCCAGCAGCCAGCTATCCGGTGACAGGAGTAATCAGCCCCAGCATTTT. Translating it yields CASSQLSGDRSNQPQHF.